Listed here are 19 T cell receptor beta chains from one sample, sequenced in a study of cytomegalovirus exposure and HLA in healthy donors. The PCR used 60 Vbeta and 13 Jbeta primers. Profiling relied on immunoSEQ multiplex PCR, and the TCRdb table lists in-frame clones only, not all of them. The top ten hold 2.5% to 3.5% of the sample, which has 200,000 to 250,000 clones, more than 75% seen once. The sample taken for sequencing was PBMCs. These receptors all come from a woman in her 40s in good health and CMV-seronegative.

V gene TRBV30 combines with J gene TRBJ2-1; TRBD2 matches 10 bases. V lost 0 bases and J lost 7; bases outside the gene matches: 9. CDR3 length equals 16 residues. Germline CDR1 and CDR2: GTSNPN and SVGIG (reference sequence). CDR3 DNA sequence: TGTGCCTGGAGTGTACTGCTAGCGGGAGTTGTAAATGAGCAGTTCTTC. This codes for CAWSVLLAGVVNEQFF.

V is TRBV9 and J is TRBJ2-3, with 7 bases that match TRBD2. This CDR3 has 16 residues. Trimming removed 0 bases from V and 2 bases from J; junction bases left unmatched: 6. Germline CDR1 is SGDLS and CDR2 is YYNGEE. This CDR3 reads CASSVVSSGYTDTQYF. As DNA, the CDR3 is TGTGCCAGCAGCGTAGTTTCTAGCGGATACACAGATACGCAGTATTTT.

The rearrangement uses TRBV27 and TRBJ2-7; D remains unclear. The CDR3 has 14 amino acids. V lost 3 bases, J lost 6 bases, and 15 bases lay in between. Germline V gene data show CDR1 as MNHEY and CDR2 as SMNVEV (reference sequence). The CDR3 nucleotides are TGTGCCAGCAGTTTTTTGCGCCACGCGCCCGAGCAGTACTTC. This translates into CASSFLRHAPEQYF.

This clone is a singleton in its sample. The chain recombines TRBV7-2 with TRBJ2-7; 7 bases agree with TRBD2. The CDR3 sequence is 18 residues long. The germline gives CDR1 SGHTA, CDR2 FQGNSA. The junction had 17 bases not matched to a gene; V was cut back by 5 bases and J by 1 base. For the CDR3, the DNA is TGTGCCAGCAGCCTGGTAGGAAGCGGCGGGAGTATATCCTACGAGCAGTACTTC. Protein product: CASSLVGSGGSISYEQYF.

The V call is TRBV7-2, the J call TRBJ1-2; maybe TRBD1 (5 bases). The V gene lost 4 bases and the J gene lost 7 bases, with 19 bases spanning the gap. Germline V gene data show CDR1 as SGHTA and CDR2 as FQGNSA. There are 15 residues in the CDR3. CDR3 loop: CASSSAWQLGVGYTF. DNA of the CDR3: TGTGCCAGCAGCTCGGCCTGGCAATTAGGGGTTGGCTACACCTTC. The variable domain in full, completed from reference TRBV7-2 and TRBJ1-2, reads GAGVSQSPSNKVTEKGKDVELRCDPISGHTALYWYRQSLGQGLEFLIYFQGNSAPDKSGLPSDRFSAERTGGSVSTLTIQRTQQEDSAVYLCASSSAWQLGVGYTFGSGTRLTVV.

V and J are TRBV5-5 and TRBJ2-1, with 10 positions matching TRBD2. Germline V gene lookup returns CDR1 SGHKS and CDR2 YYEKEE (reference sequence). J lost 8 bases, V lost 2 bases, and 4 bases had no gene match. The CDR3 loop spans 14 amino acids. The CDR3 spells CASSFLAGEDEQFF. The CDR3, as DNA: TGTGCCAGCAGCTTCCTAGCGGGAGAAGATGAGCAGTTCTTC.

V gene TRBV10-2 combines with J gene TRBJ2-1, with 9 bases that match TRBD1. The junction had 8 bases not matched to a gene; V was cut back by 3 bases and J by 8 bases. Per the germline V gene, CDR1 is WSHSY and CDR2 is SAAADI. This CDR3 has 15 residues. The DNA for the CDR3 is TGCGCCAGCAGTGAACTTGGACAGGGGCGGGATGAGCAGTTCTTC. It yields the protein CASSELGQGRDEQFF.

The V gene is TRBV7-2, the J gene TRBJ2-7; 7 positions match TRBD2. The CDR3 extends over 15 amino acids. J lost 3 bases, V lost 3 bases, and 8 bases had no gene match. Germline V lookup: CDR1 SGHTA, CDR2 FQGNSA. The CDR3 coding sequence is TGTGCCAGCAGCTTTGCTAGCGGAGCCCTCTACGAGCAGTACTTC. It codes for CASSFASGALYEQYF. Using reference TRBV7-2 and TRBJ2-7 for the parts outside the CDR3, the full variable domain is GAGVSQSPSNKVTEKGKDVELRCDPISGHTALYWYRQSLGQGLEFLIYFQGNSAPDKSGLPSDRFSAERTGGSVSTLTIQRTQQEDSAVYLCASSFASGALYEQYFGPGTRLTVT.

The chain carries TRBV5-1 and TRBJ1-1; TRBD1 matches 7 bases. Per germline, CDR1 SGHRS and CDR2 YFSETQ. This CDR3 has 15 residues. The ends lost 4 bases at V and 1 base at J; junction bases unmatched: 7. The CDR3 DNA is TGCGCCAGCAGCCCTCAGGGGGGATCGAACACTGAAGCTTTCTTT. Its translation: CASSPQGGSNTEAFF.

V and J are TRBV27 and TRBJ1-1; maybe TRBD1 (5 bases). V lost 5 bases to trimming and J lost 0 bases, with 13 bases between them. The germline gives CDR1 MNHEY, CDR2 SMNVEV (reference sequence). This CDR3 region has 15 residues. CDR3: CASSPREGLNTEAFF. CDR3 coding DNA: TGTGCCAGCAGTCCCCGGGAGGGACTGAACACTGAAGCTTTCTTT.

The genes are TRBV11-2 and TRBJ2-7, with 10 bases fitting TRBD2. With 5 bases clipped from V and 4 bases from J, the junction kept 8 bases outside the gene matches. CDR3 length: 15 residues. Germline V gene sequence: CDR1 SGHAT, CDR2 FQNNGV. Here the CDR3 reads CASSPRTSGLYEQYF. The CDR3 nucleotides read TGTGCCAGCAGCCCCAGGACTAGCGGACTTTACGAGCAGTACTTC. Supplemented by reference TRBV11-2 and TRBJ2-7, the full variable domain reads EAGVAQSPRYKIIEKRQSVAFWCNPISGHATLYWYQQILGQGPKLLIQFQNNGVVDDSQLPKDRFSAERLKGVDSTLKIQPAKLEDSAVYLCASSPRTSGLYEQYFGPGTRLTVT.

The chain is built from TRBV19 and TRBJ2-1; D call uncertain. Trimming left V 5 bases short and J 3 bases short, with 2 bases between. CDR1 is LNHDA, CDR2 SQIVND, per germline (reference sequence). The CDR3 totals 11 residues. This CDR3 is CASSLYNEQFF. CDR3 DNA: TGTGCCAGTAGTCTCTACAATGAGCAGTTCTTC.

The chain joins TRBV6-5 to TRBJ2-7; 7 nucleotides agree with TRBD1. V shed 6 bases and J 1 base; nucleotides not matched to a gene: 6. Germline assignment: CDR1 MNHEY and CDR2 SVGAGI. The CDR3 is made up of 14 amino acids. CDR3 DNA sequence: TGTGCCAGCAGGCGGACAGGAGGATCCTACGAGCAGTACTTC. Protein product: CASRRTGGSYEQYF.

The CDR3 region is CASSSGQGASTDTQYF. CDR3 coding DNA: TGTGCCAGCAGCTCCGGTCAGGGGGCGAGCACAGATACGCAGTATTTT. This chain links TRBV28 with TRBJ2-3, with 8 bases fitting TRBD1. The CDR3 covers 16 residues. V dropped 6 bases and J dropped 0; count of bases not matched to a gene: 8. Germline V gene lookup returns CDR1 MDHEN and CDR2 SYDVKM.

The chain is built from TRBV4-1 and TRBJ2-7; D may be TRBD1 (6 bases). This CDR3 spans 13 amino acids. Trimming took 3 bases from V and 4 from J, leaving 10 bases between them. Germline V gene data show CDR1 as MGHRA and CDR2 as YSYEKL. This CDR3 is CASSQGARYEQYF. Written as DNA, the CDR3 is TGCGCCAGCAGCCAGGGGGCGAGGTACGAGCAGTACTTC.

CDR3 nucleotides: TGTGCCAGCAGCGTCCCCACAGGGCGAGAGACCCAGTACTTC. Encoded protein: CASSVPTGRETQYF. The chain links TRBV7-2 to TRBJ2-5, with D possibly matching TRBD1 (6 bases). Germline V gives CDR1 SGHTA, CDR2 FQGNSA. With 5 bases removed from V and 4 bases from J, the gap between germline ends came to 14 bases. This CDR3 has 14 residues.

The rearrangement links TRBV5-4 to TRBJ2-7, with 9 bases identical to TRBD1. CDR3 size: 15 residues. V lost 5 bases, J lost 9 bases, and 15 bases stayed unmatched. Germline CDR1 SGHNT, CDR2 YYREEE (reference sequence). CDR3 DNA sequence: TGTGCCAGCAGTTCCGGACAGGGGAGGGGCCGGGGGCAGTACTTC. This gives the protein CASSSGQGRGRGQYF. The variable domain in full, with the rest retrieved from reference TRBV5-4 and TRBJ2-7, is ETGVTQSPTHLIKTRGQQVTLRCSSQSGHNTVSWYQQALGQGPQFIFQYYREEENGRGNFPPRFSGLQFPNYSSELNVNALELDDSALYLCASSSGQGRGRGQYFGPGTRLTVT.

The V gene is TRBV29-1, the J gene TRBJ1-6; 8 nucleotides line up with TRBD1. Germline lookup yields CDR1 SQVTM and CDR2 ANQGSEA. The CDR3 runs to 16 residues. V dropped 5 bases and J dropped 0; count of bases not matched to a gene: 6. CDR3 DNA: TGCAGCGTTCGGGACAGGAGCAGCTCCTATAATTCACCCCTCCACTTT. It specifies CSVRDRSSSYNSPLHF.

The chain is built from TRBV28 and TRBJ2-4; 8 bases line up with TRBD1. The CDR3 consists of 11 residues. V lost 6 bases and J lost 9; bases outside the gene matches: 1. Germline V lookup: CDR1 MDHEN, CDR2 SYDVKM. The CDR3 DNA sequence: TGTGCCAGCAGGACAGGGGTCATTCAGTACTTC. This sequence encodes CASRTGVIQYF.